This T cell receptor (beta chain) was captured by sequencing in a study of cytomegalovirus exposure and HLA in healthy donors. Whole-study results and caveats: In all likelihood, a cluster of highly shared sequence variants was a sequencing artifact.

As to this clone: The antigen remains undetermined.

Use of 60 Vbeta and 13 Jbeta primers characterized the PCR. Profiled with immunoSEQ multiplex PCR; TCRdb holds only in-frame clones, not every one. Of approximately 160,000 clones in the sample, about 77% were seen once. The V end was cut by 1 base, the J end by 2 bases, with 13 bases between. Germline V gene lookup returns CDR1 SGHRS and CDR2 YFSETQ. The CDR3 sequence is 15 residues long. This rearrangement joins TRBV5-1 to TRBJ2-7; TRBD2 might be the D (6 bases). Sequencing input: PBMCs. The receptor's source is a male donor in good health and CMV-seropositive. The CDR3 sequence: CASSLPSSAAYEQYF. As DNA, the CDR3 is TGCGCCAGCAGCTTGCCATCTAGCGCTGCCTACGAGCAGTACTTC. Looking up the rest from reference TRBV5-1 and TRBJ2-7 gives the full variable domain: KAGVTQTPRYLIKTRGQQVTLSCSPISGHRSVSWYQQTPGQGLQFLFEYFSETQRNKGNFPGRFSGRQFSNSRSEMNVSTLELGDSALYLCASSLPSSAAYEQYFGPGTRLTVT.